The clone carrying this T cell receptor beta chain has only one observation. The antigen is unknown. This sample was taken from a study of CD8 T cells in Susac syndrome. The CDR3 is 12 amino acids. Between the trimmed V and J ends, which lost 3 bases and 7 bases, there was a span of 6 bases. Germline V gene sequence: CDR1 KGHDR, CDR2 SFDVKD. Study-wide points: The authors acknowledged that the study's TCR sequencing and HLA analysis involved relatively few individuals.

The authors sequenced TCR beta from blood CD8+ and CD4+ T cells. All included Susac syndrome patients satisfied recently defined diagnostic criteria for definite or probable disease. With random hexamers, reverse transcription was performed on about 0.45 to 1 ug of RNA. The amplification used immunoSEQ multiplex PCR on TCR beta CDR3; it spanned 54 Vbeta and 13 Jbeta. In TCRdb, the immunoSEQ multiplex PCR reads were re-called with MiXCR into one record per CDR3 protein. The data hold roughly 150,000 distinct CDR3 sequences, with nearly 97% observed a single time. V usage is TRBV24-1 and J usage is TRBJ1-5; D not certain. The sequence derives from a human donor with Susac syndrome. Sequencing was performed on CD4+ T cells from PBMCs. The chain's CDR3 is CATSDGVQPQHF. The DNA for the CDR3 is TGTGCCACCAGTGATGGGGTCCAGCCCCAGCATTTT.